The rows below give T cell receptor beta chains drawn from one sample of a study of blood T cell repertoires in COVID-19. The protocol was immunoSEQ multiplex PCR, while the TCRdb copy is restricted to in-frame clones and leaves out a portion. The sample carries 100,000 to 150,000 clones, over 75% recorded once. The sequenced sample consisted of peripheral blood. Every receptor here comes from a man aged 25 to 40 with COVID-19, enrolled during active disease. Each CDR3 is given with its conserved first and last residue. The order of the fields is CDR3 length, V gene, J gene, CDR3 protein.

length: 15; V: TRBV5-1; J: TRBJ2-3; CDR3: CASSLGQGGGDTQYF
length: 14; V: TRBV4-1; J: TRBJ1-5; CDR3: CASSLSDSNQPQHF
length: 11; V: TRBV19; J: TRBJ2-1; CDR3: CASGLGYEQFF
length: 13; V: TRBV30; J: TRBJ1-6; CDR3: CAWSPGGNSPLHF
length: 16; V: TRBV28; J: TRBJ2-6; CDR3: CASSLGQVSGANVLTF
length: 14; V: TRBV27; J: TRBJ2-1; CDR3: CASSLAGAYNEQFF
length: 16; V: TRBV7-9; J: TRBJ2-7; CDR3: CASSPADGQGAYEQYF
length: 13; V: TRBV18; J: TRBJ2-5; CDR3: CASSPGTEETQYF
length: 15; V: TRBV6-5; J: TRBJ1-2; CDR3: CASSYSTTTVDGYTF
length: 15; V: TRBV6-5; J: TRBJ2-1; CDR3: CASSYSSGGGYEQFF
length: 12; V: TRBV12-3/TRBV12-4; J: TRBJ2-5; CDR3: CASSTTRQGQYF
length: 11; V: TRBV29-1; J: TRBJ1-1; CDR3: CSVGRQTEAFF
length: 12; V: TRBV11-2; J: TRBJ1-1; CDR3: CASSSGGLGAFF
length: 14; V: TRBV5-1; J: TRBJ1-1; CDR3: CASSRERMNTEAFF
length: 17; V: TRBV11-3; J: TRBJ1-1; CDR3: CASSLGNRGGKDTEAFF
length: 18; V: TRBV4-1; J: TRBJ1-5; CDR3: CASSQDLMRGRGNQPQHF
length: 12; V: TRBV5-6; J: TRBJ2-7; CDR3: CASSLEAAVQYF
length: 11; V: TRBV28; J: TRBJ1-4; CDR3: CASSRGEKLFF
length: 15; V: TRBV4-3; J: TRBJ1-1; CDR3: CASSQDIDRGKEAFF
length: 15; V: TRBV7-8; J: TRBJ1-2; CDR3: CASSLETGANYGYTF
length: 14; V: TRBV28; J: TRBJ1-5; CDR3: CASSRDRESQPQHF
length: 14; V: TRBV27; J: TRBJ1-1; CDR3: CASNDRARITEAFF
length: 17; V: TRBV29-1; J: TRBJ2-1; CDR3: CSVDNVASGRAYNEQFF
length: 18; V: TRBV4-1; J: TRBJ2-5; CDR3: CASSGRAAGTGGLETQYF
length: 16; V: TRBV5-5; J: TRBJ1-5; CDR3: CASSPGQGGSNQPQHF
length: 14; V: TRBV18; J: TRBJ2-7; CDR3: CASSPSLQPYEQYF
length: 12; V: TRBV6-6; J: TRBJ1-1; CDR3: CASRPGGTEAFF
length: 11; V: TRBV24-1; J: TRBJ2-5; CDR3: CATSAEETQYF
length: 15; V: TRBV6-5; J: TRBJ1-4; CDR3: CASSYRQGGGEKLFF
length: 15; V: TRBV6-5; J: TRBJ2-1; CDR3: CASRANSGGYNEQFF
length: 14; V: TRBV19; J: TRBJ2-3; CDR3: CASSKEASTDTQYF
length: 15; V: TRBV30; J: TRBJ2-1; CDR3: CAWSAGQGVYNEQFF
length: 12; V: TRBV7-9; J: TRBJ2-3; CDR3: CASSLSADTQYF
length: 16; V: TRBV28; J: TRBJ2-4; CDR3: CASSRTGGQWDNIQYF
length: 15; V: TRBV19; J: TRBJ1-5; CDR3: CASSIPREYNQPQHF
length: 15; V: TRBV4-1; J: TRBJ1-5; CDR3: CASSQGRALGQLLHF
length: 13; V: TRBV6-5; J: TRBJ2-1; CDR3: CASSRQGGNEQFF
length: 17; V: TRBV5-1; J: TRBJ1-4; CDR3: CASSLVGSGQLNEKLFF
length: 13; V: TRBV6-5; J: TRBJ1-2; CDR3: CASSSGQGGGYTF
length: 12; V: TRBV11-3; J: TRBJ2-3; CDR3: CASSRRADTQYF
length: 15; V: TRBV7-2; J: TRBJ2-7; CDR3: CASSLGGQGAYEQYF
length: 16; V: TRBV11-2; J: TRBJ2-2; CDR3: CASNPIAGGPTGELFF
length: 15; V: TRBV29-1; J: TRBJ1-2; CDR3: CSVGTGRGTNYGYTF
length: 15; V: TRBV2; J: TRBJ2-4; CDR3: CASSEGRGAKNIQYF
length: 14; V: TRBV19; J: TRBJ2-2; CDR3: CASTLTGATGELFF
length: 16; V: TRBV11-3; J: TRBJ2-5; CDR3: CASSLGRGQGEETQYF
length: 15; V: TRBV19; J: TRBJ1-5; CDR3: CASKDQGGSNQPQHF
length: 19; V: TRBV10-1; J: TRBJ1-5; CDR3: CASRVKMSREDYSNQPQHF
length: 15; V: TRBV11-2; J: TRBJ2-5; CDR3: CASSFEGFPQETQYF
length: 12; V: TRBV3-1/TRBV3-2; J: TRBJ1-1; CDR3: CASSPTDTEAFF
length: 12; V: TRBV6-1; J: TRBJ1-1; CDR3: CASSDAGAEAFF